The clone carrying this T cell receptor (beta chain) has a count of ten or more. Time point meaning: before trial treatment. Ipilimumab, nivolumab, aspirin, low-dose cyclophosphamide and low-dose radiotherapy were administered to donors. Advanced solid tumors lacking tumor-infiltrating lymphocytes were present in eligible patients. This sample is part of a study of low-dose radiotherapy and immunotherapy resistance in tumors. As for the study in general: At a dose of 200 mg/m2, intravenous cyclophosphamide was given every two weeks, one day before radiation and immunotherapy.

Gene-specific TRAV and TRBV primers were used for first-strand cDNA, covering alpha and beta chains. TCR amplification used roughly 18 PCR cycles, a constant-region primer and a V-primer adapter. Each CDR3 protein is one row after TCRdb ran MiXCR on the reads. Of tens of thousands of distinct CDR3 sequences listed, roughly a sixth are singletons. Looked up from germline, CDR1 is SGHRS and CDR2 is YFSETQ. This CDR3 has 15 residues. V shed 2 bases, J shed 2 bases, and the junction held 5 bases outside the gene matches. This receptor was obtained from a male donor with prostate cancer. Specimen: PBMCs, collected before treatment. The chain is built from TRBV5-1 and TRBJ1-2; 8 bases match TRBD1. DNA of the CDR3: TGCGCCAGCAGCTTACAGGGGGGCGCGAACTATGGCTACACCTTC. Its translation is CASSLQGGANYGYTF.